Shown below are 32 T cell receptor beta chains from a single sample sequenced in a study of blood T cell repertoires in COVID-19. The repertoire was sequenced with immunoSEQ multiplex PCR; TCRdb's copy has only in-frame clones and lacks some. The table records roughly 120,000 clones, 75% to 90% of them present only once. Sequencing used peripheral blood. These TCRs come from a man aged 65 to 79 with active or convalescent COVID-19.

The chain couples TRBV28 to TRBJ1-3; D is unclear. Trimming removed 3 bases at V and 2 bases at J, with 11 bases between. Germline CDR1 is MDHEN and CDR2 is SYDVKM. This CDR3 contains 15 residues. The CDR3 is CASSFGKTPGNTIYF. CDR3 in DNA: TGTGCCAGCAGTTTCGGGAAAACACCTGGAAACACCATATATTTT.

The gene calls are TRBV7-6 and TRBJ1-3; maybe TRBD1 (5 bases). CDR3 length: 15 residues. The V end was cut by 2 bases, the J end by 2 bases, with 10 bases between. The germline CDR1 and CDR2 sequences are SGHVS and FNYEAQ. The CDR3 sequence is CASSLYGRAGNTIYF. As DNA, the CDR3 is TGTGCCAGCAGCTTATACGGCAGGGCTGGAAACACCATATATTTT.

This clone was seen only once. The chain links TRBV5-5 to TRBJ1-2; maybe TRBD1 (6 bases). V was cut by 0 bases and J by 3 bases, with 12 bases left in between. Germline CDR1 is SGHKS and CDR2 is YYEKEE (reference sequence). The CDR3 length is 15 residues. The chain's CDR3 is CASSLAGGADYGYTF. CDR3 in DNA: TGTGCCAGCAGCTTGGCCGGGGGGGCCGACTATGGCTACACCTTC.

Here the CDR3 reads CASSLAGQGAVDTF. CDR3 in DNA: TGTGCCAGCAGCTTGGCCGGACAGGGGGCGGTGGACACCTTC. This rearrangement joins TRBV5-5 to TRBJ1-2, with 11 bases that match TRBD1. Germline trimming cut 0 bases from V and 12 bases from J; bases unmatched to any gene: 7. Per germline, CDR1 SGHKS and CDR2 YYEKEE (reference sequence). The CDR3 runs 14 residues.

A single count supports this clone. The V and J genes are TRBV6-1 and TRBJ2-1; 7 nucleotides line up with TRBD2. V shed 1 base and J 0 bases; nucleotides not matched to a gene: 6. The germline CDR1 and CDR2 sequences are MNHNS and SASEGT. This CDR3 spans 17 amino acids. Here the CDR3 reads CASSEGEGGPSYNEQFF. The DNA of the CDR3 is TGTGCCAGCAGTGAAGGCGAGGGAGGGCCCTCCTACAATGAGCAGTTCTTC.

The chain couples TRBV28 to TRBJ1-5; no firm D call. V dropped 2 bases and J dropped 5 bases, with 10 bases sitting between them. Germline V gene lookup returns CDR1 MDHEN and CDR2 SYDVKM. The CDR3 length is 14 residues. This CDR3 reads CASSLGGRDQPQHF. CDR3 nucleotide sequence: TGTGCCAGCAGTTTAGGAGGGCGCGATCAGCCCCAGCATTTT. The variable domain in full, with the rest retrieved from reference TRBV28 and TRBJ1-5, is DVKVTQSSRYLVKRTGEKVFLECVQDMDHENMFWYRQDPGLGLRLIYFSYDVKMKEKGDIPEGYSVSREKKERFSLILESASTNQTSMYLCASSLGGRDQPQHFGDGTRLSIL.

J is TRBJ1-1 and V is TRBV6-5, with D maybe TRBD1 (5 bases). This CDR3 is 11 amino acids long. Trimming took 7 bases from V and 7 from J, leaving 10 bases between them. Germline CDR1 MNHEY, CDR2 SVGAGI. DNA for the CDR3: TGTGCCAGCAAGGGGCCAGGTGAAGCTTTCTTT. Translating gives CASKGPGEAFF.

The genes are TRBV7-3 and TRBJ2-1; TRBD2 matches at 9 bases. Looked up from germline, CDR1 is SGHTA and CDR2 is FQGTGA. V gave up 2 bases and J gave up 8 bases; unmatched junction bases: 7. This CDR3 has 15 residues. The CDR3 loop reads CASSLGAGGGDEQFF. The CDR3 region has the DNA TGTGCCAGCAGCTTAGGAGCGGGAGGTGGGGATGAGCAGTTCTTC.

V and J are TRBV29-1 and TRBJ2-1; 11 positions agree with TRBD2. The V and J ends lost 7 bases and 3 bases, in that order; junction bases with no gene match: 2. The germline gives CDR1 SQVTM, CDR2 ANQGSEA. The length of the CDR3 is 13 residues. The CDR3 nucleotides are TGCAGCGGCGGGACTAGCGGCTACAATGAGCAGTTCTTC. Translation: CSGGTSGYNEQFF.

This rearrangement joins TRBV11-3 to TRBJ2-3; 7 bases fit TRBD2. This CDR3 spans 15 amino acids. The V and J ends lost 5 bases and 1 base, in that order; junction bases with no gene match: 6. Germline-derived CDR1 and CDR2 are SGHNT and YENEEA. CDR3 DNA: TGTGCCAGCAGCCGAAGCGGGGATGGCACAGATACGCAGTATTTT. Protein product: CASSRSGDGTDTQYF. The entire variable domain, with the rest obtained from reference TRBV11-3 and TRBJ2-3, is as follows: EAGVVQSPRYKIIEKKQPVAFWCNPISGHNTLYWYLQNLGQGPELLIRYENEEAVDDSQLPKDRFSAERLKGVDSTLKIQPAELGDSAVYLCASSRSGDGTDTQYFGPGTRLTVL.

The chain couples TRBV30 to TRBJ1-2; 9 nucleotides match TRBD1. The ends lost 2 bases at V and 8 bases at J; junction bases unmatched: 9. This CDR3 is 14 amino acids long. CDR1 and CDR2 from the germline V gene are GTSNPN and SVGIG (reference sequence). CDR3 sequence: CAWSLTGGTYGYTF. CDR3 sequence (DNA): TGTGCCTGGAGTCTTACAGGGGGCACTTACGGCTACACCTTC.

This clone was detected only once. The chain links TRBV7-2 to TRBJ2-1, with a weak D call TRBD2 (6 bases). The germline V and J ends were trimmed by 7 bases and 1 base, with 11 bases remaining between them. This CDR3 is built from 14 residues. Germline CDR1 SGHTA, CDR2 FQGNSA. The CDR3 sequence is CASKLGGSYNEQFF. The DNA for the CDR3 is TGTGCCAGCAAGTTAGGAGGGTCCTACAATGAGCAGTTCTTC.

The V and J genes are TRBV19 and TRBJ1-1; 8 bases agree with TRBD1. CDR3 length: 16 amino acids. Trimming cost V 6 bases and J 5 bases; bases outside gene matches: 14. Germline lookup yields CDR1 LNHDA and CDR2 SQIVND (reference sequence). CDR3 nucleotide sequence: TGTGCCAGTAGAACAGCTCCAGGACAGGGAGGAACTGAAGCTTTCTTT. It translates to CASRTAPGQGGTEAFF.

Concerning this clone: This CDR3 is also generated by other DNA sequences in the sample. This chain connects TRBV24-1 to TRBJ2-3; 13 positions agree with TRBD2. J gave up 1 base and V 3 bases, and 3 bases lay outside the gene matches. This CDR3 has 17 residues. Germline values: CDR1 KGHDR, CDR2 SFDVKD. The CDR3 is CATSDPGLAGGTDTQYF. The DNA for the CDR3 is TGTGCCACCAGTGATCCAGGACTAGCGGGAGGCACAGATACGCAGTATTTT.

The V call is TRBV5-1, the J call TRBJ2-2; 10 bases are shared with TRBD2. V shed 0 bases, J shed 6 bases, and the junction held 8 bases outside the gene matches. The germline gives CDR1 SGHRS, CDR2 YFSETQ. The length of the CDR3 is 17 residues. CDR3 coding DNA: TGCGCCAGCAGCTTGGCCAGCGGGAGGGCCTTTTCCGGGGAGCTGTTTTTT. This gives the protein CASSLASGRAFSGELFF.

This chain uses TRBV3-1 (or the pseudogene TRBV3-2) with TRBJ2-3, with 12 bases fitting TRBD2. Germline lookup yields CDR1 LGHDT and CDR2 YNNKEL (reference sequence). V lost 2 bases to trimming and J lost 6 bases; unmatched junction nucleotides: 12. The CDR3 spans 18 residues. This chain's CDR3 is CASSQPTTSGGAGDTQYF. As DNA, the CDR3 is TGTGCCAGCAGCCAACCCACGACTAGCGGGGGAGCAGGGGATACGCAGTATTTT.

The CDR3 sequence is CASSFITPPGGGRTEAFF. DNA of the CDR3: TGTGCCAGCAGTTTTATAACGCCCCCCGGGGGAGGACGGACTGAAGCTTTCTTT. V usage is TRBV28 and J usage is TRBJ1-1; D may be TRBD1 (5 bases). The CDR3 sequence is 18 residues long. Trimming cost V 3 bases and J 5 bases, with 25 bases left between them. From germline, CDR1 is MDHEN and CDR2 SYDVKM.

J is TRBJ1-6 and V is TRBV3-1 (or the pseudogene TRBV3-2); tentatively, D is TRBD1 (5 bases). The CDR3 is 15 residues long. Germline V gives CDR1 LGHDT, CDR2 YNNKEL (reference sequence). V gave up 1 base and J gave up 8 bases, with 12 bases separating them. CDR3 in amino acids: CASSQGGREYSPLHF. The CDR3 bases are TGTGCCAGCAGCCAAGGAGGCAGGGAATATTCACCCCTCCACTTT.

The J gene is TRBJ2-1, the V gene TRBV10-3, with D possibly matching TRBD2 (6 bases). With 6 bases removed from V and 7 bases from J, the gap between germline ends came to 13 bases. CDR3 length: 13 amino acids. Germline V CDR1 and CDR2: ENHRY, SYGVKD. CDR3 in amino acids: CAISRDSQNEQFF. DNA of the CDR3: TGTGCCATCAGCCGGGACTCTCAGAATGAGCAGTTCTTC.

The CDR3: CASTPGGWGGYTF. In DNA, the CDR3 is TGTGCCAGCACCCCGGGGGGGTGGGGTGGCTACACCTTC. J is TRBJ1-2 and V is TRBV12-3 or TRBV12-4; tentatively, D is TRBD1 (5 bases). CDR3 length: 13 amino acids. The V end was cut by 7 bases, the J end by 7 bases, with 16 bases between.

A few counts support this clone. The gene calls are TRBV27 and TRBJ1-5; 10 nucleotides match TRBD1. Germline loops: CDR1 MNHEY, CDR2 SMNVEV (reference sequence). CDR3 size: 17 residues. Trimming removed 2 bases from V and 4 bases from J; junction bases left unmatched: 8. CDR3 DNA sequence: TGTGCCAGCAGTTTAGACGGGGACAGGGGTGGGAATCAGCCCCAGCATTTT. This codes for CASSLDGDRGGNQPQHF.

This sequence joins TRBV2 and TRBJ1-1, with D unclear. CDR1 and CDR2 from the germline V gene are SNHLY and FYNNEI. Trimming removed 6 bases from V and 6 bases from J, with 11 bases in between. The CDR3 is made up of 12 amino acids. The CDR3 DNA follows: TGTGCCAGCAGGGAAAGGACTGCTGAAGCTTTCTTT. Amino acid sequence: CASRERTAEAFF. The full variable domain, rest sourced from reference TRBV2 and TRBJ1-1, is EPEVTQTPSHQVTQMGQEVILRCVPISNHLYFYWYRQILGQKVEFLVSFYNNEISEKSEIFDDQFSVERPDGSNFTLKIRSTKLEDSAMYFCASRERTAEAFFGQGTRLTVV.

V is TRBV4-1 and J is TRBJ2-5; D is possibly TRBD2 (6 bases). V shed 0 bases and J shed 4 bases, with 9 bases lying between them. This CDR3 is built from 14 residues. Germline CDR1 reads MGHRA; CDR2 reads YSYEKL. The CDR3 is CASSQDGGGETQYF. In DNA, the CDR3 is TGCGCCAGCAGCCAAGACGGGGGAGGAGAGACCCAGTACTTC.

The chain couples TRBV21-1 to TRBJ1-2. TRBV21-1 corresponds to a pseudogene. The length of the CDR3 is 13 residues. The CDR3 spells CASSKRPTYGYTF. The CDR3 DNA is TGTGCCAGCAGCAAGAGGCCCACGTATGGCTACACCTTC.

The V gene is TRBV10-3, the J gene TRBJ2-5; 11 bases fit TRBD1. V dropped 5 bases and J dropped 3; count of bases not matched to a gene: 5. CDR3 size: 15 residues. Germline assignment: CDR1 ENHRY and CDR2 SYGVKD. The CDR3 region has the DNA TGTGCCATCAGTACCGGGACAGGGGGTAAAGAGACCCAGTACTTC. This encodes CAISTGTGGKETQYF.

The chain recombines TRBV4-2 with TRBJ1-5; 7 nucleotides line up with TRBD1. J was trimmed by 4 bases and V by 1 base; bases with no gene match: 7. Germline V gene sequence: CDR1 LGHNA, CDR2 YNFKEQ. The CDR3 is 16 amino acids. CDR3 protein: CASSQVGTGDNQPQHF. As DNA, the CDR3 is TGTGCCAGCAGCCAAGTTGGCACAGGGGATAATCAGCCCCAGCATTTT.

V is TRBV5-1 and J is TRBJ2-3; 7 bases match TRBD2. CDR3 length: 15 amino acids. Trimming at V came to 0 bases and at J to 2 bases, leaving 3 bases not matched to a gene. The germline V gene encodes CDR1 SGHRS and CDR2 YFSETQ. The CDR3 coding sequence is TGCGCCAGCAGCTTGGGGGGAGGGCCCACAGATACGCAGTATTTT. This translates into CASSLGGGPTDTQYF.

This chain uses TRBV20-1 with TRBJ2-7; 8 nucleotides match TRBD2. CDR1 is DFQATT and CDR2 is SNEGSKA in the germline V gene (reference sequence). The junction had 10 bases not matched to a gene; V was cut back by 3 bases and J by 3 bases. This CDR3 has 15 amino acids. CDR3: CSASDNSGSRYEQYF. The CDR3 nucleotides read TGCAGTGCTAGTGATAACAGCGGGAGTCGCTACGAGCAGTACTTC.

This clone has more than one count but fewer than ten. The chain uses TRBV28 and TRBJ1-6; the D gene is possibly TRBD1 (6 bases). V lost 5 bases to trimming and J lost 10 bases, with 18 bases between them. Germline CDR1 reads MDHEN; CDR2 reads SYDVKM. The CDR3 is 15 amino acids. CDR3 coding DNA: TGTGCCAGCAGTCCCACCGGGACACGTCAGTCACCCCTCCACTTT. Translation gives CASSPTGTRQSPLHF. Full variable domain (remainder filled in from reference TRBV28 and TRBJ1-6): DVKVTQSSRYLVKRTGEKVFLECVQDMDHENMFWYRQDPGLGLRLIYFSYDVKMKEKGDIPEGYSVSREKKERFSLILESASTNQTSMYLCASSPTGTRQSPLHFGNGTRLTVT.

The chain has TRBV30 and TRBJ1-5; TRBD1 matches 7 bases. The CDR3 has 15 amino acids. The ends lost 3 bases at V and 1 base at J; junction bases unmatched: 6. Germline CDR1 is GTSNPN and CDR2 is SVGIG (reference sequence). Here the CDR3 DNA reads TGTGCCTGGAGCTCGGGACAGTGGAGCAATCAGCCCCAGCATTTT. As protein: CAWSSGQWSNQPQHF.

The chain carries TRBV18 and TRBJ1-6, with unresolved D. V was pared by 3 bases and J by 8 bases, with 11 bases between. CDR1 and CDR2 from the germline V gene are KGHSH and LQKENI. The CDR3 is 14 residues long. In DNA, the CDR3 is TGTGCCAGCTCACCTGGACCCGGGGATTCACCCCTCCACTTT. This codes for CASSPGPGDSPLHF. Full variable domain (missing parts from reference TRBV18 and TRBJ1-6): NAGVMQNPRHLVRRRGQEARLRCSPMKGHSHVYWYRQLPEEGLKFMVYLQKENIIDESGMPKERFSAEFPKEGPSILRIQQVVRGDSAAYFCASSPGPGDSPLHFGNGTRLTVT.

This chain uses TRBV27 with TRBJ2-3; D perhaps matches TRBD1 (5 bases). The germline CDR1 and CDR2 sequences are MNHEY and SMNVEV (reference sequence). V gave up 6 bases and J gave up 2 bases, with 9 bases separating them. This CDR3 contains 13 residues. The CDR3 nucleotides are TGTGCCAGCAGCAGGGCCCCCACAGATACGCAGTATTTT. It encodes CASSRAPTDTQYF.